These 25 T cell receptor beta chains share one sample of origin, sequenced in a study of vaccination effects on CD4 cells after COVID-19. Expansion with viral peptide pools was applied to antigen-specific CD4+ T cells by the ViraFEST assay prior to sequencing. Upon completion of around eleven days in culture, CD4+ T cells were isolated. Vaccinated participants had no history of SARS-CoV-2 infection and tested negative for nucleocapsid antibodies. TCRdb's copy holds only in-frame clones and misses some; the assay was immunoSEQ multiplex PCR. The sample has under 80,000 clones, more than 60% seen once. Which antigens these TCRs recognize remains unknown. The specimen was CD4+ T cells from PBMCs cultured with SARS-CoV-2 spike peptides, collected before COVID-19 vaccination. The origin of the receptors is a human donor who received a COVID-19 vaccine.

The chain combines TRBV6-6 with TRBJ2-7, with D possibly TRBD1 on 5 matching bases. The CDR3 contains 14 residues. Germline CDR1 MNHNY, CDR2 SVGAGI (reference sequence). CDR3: CASSLPTSRTTRDV. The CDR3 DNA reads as TGTGCCAGCAGTTTACCGACAAGTAGGACAACAAGGGACGTC.

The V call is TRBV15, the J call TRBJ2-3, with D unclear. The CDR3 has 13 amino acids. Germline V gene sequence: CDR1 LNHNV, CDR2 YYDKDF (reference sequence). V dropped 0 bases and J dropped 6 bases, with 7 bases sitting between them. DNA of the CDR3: TGTGCCACCAGCAGAGATTTTCCCGATACGCAGTATTTT. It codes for CATSRDFPDTQYF.

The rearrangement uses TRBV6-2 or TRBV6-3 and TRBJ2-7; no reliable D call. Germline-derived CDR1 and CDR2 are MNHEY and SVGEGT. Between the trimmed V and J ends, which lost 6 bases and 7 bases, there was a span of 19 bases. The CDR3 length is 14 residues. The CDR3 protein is CASSSPHNRYEQYV. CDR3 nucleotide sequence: TGTGCCAGCAGCTCCCCTCACAACCGTTATGAGCAGTACGTC.

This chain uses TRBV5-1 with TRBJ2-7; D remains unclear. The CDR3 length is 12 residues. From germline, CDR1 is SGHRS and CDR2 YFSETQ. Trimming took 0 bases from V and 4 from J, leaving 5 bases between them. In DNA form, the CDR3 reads TGCGCCAGCAGCTTGGACGGTTACGAGCAGTACGTC. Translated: CASSLDGYEQYV.

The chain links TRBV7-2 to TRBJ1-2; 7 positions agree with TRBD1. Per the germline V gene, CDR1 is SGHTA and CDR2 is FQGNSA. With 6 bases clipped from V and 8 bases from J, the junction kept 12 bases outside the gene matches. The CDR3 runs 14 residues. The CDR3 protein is CASSFRDRIPGYTF. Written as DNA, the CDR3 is TGTGCCAGCAGTTTTAGGGACAGAATCCCAGGCTACACCTTC. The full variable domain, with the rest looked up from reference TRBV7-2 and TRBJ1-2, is GAGVSQSPSNKVTEKGKDVELRCDPISGHTALYWYRQSLGQGLEFLIYFQGNSAPDKSGLPSDRFSAERTGGSVSTLTIQRTQQEDSAVYLCASSFRDRIPGYTFGSGTRLTVV.

The CDR3 loop is CAWSVADGETQYF. The DNA for the CDR3 is TGTGCCTGGAGTGTCGCGGACGGGGAGACCCAGTACTTC. The gene calls are TRBV30 and TRBJ2-5; no clear D. CDR3 length equals 13 residues. The germline gives CDR1 GTSNPN, CDR2 SVGIG (reference sequence). With 0 bases removed from V and 5 bases from J, the gap between germline ends came to 10 bases.

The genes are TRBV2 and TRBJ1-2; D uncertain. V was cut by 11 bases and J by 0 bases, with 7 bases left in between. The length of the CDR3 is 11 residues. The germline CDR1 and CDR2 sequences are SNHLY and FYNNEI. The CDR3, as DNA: TGTGCCTCCCGGGCTAACTATGGCTACACCTTC. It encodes CASRANYGYTF.

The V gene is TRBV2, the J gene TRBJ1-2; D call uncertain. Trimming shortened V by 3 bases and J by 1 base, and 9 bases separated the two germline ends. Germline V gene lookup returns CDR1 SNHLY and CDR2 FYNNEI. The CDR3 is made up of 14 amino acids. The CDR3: CASSELKVNYGYTF. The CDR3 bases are TGTGCCAGCAGTGAGCTCAAGGTTAACTATGGCTACACCTTC.

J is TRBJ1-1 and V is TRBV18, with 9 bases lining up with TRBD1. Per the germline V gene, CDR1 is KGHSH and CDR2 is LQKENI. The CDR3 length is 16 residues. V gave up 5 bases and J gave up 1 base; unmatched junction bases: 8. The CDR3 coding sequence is TGTGCCAGCTCAACCGGACAGGGGAAGAGGAACACTGAAGCTTTCTTT. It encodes CASSTGQGKRNTEAFF. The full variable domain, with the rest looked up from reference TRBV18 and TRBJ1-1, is NAGVMQNPRHLVRRRGQEARLRCSPMKGHSHVYWYRQLPEEGLKFMVYLQKENIIDESGMPKERFSAEFPKEGPSILRIQQVVRGDSAAYFCASSTGQGKRNTEAFFGQGTRLTVV.

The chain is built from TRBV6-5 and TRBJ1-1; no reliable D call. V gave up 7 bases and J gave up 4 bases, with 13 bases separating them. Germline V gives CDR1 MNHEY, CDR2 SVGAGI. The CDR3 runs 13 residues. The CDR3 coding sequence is TGTGCCAGCATCCGGGAGACGGGCACTGAAGCTTTCTTT. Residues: CASIRETGTEAFF.

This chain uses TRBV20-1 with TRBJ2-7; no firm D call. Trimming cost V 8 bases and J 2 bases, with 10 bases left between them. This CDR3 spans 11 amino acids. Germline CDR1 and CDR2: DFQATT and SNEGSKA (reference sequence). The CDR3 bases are TGCAGTCCGGGCAGCCCCTACGAGCAGTACGTC. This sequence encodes CSPGSPYEQYV.

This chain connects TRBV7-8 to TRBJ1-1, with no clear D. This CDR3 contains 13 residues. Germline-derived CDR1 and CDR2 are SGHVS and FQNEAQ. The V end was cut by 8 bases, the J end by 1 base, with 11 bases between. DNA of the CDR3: TGTGCCAGCCAATCCGGAGGGAACACTGAAGCTTTCTTT. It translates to CASQSGGNTEAFF.

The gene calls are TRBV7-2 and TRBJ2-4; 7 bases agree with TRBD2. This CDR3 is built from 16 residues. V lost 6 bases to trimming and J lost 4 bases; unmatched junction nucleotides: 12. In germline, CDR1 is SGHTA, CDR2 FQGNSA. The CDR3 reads CASRPGLDQLKNIQYF. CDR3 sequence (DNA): TGTGCCAGCAGGCCCGGACTAGACCAGTTAAAAAACATTCAGTACTTC.

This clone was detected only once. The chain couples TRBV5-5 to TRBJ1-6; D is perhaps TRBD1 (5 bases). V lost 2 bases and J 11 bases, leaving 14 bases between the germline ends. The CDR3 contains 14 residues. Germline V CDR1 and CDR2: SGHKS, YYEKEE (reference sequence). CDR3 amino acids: CASSFLPPGTPLHF. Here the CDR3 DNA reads TGTGCCAGCAGCTTCCTTCCCCCAGGGACACCCCTCCACTTT. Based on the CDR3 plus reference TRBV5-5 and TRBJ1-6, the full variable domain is DAGVTQSPTHLIKTRGQQVTLRCSPISGHKSVSWYQQVLGQGPQFIFQYYEKEERGRGNFPDRFSARQFPNYSSELNVNALLLGDSALYLCASSFLPPGTPLHFGNGTRLTVT.

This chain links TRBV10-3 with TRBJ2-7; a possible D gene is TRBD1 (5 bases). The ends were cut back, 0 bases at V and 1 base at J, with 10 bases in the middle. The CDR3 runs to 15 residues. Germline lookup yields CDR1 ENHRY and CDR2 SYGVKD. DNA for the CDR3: TGTGCCATCAGTGAGTCACAGGTTTCGTCCTACGAGCAGTACGTC. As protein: CAISESQVSSYEQYV.

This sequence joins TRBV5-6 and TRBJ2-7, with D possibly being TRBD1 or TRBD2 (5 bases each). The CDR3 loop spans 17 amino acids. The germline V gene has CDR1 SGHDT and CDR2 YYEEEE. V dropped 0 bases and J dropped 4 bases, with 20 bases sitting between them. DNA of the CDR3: TGTGCCAGCAGCTTGGAGGTGGCAGGGCCCAGCGGATACGAGCAGTACGTC. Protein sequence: CASSLEVAGPSGYEQYV.

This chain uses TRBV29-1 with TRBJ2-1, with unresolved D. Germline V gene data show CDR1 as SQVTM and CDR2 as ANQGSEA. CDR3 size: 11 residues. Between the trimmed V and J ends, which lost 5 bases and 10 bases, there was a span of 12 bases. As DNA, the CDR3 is TGCAGCGTTAGGAGCTCCTCGGAGCAGTTCTTC. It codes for CSVRSSSEQFF.

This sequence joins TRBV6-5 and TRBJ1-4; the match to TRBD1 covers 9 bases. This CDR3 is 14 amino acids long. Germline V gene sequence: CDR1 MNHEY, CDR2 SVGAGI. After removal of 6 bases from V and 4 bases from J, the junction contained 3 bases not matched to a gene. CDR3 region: CASSRTGDNEKLFF. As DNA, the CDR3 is TGTGCCAGCAGCCGGACAGGGGATAATGAAAAACTGTTTTTT.

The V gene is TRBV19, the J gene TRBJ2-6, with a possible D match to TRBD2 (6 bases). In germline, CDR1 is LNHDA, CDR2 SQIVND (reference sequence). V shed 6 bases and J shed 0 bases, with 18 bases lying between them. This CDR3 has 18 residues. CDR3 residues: CASRGKGRRVSGANVLTF. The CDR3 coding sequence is TGTGCCAGTAGGGGGAAGGGCAGGAGGGTCTCTGGGGCCAACGTCCTGACTTTC.

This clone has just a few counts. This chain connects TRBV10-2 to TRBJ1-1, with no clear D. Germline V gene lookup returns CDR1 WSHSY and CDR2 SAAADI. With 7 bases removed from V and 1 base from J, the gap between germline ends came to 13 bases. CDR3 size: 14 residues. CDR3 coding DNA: TGCGCCAGCACCATCTCCGGGCCGAACACTGAAGCTTTCTTT. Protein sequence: CASTISGPNTEAFF.

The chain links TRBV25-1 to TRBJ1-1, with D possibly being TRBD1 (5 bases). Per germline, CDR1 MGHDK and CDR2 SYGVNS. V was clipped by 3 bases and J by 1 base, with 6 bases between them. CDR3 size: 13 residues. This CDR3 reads CASSEGENTEAFF. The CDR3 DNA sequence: TGTGCCAGCAGTGAGGGGGAGAACACTGAAGCTTTCTTT.

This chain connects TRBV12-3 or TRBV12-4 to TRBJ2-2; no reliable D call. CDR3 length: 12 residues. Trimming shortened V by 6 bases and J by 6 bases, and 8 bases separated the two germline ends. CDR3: CASRAEAGELFF. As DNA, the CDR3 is TGTGCCAGCAGGGCTGAAGCCGGGGAGCTGTTTTTT.

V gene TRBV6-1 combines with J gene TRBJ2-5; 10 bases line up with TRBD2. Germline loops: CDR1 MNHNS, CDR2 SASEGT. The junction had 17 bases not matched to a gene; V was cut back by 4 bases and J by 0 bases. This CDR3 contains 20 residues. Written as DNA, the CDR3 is TGTGCCAGCAGTGCAAGATTACTAGCGGGGATACCTAAGTACCAAGAGACCCAGTACTTC. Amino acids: CASSARLLAGIPKYQETQYF.

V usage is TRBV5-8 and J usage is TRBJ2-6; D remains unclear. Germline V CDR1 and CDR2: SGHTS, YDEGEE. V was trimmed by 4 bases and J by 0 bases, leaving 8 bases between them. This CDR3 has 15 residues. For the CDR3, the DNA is TGTGCCAGCAGCCTACAGAGCTCTGGGGCCAACGTCCTGACTTTC. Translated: CASSLQSSGANVLTF.

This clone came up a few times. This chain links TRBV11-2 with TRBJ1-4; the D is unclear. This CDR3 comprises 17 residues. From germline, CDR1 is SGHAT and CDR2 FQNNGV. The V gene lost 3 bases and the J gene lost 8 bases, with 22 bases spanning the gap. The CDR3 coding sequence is TGTGCCAGCAGCTTTTTGGCTACTGCCCCATCACGAGAAAAACTGTTTTTT. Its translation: CASSFLATAPSREKLFF.